This T cell receptor (beta chain) originates from a study of vaccination effects on CD4 cells after COVID-19. Trimming shortened V by 1 base and J by 0 bases, and 14 bases separated the two germline ends. The CDR3 totals 17 residues. Germline CDR1 and CDR2: KGHSH and LQKENI. Sequencing was performed with immunoSEQ multiplex PCR; in TCRdb, only in-frame clones are kept and a portion is missing. The sample has around 25,000 clones; 65% to 80% are singletons. In the case of this clone: Its antigen is unknown.

Following 10 days of culture, CD4+ T cells were isolated. Sequenced material: CD4+ T cells from PBMCs cultured without peptide, taken before COVID-19 vaccination. This clonotype was obtained from a human donor who received a COVID-19 vaccine. The chain uses TRBV18 and TRBJ2-3, with D possibly being TRBD1 (6 bases). Here the CDR3 reads CASSPRVPGASTDTQYF. The CDR3 nucleotides read TGTGCCAGCTCACCACGGGTCCCAGGGGCAAGCACAGATACGCAGTATTTT.